These 13 T cell receptor beta chains came from one sample sequenced in a study of cytomegalovirus exposure and HLA in healthy donors (dated by TCRdb to 2016 to 2017). Library preparation used the immunoSEQ multiplex PCR assay. The multiplex PCR relied on a mix of 60 forward primers for TCR Vbeta segments and 13 reverse primers for TCR Jbeta segments. Not all clones reach the TCRdb copy of this immuneACCESS table, which keeps in-frame sequences only. Checked studies attribute under half of the gap to unresolved V genes and leave the rest unexplained. Counted in this sample were around 150,000 clones; 75% to 80% of them appeared once. Jointly, the top ten make up approximately 2% of the sample. Sequenced sample: PBMCs. The receptor set was obtained from a man aged 25 to 40 in good health and CMV-seronegative.

J is TRBJ1-1 and V is TRBV6-5; unclear D gene. The germline V and J ends were trimmed by 0 bases and 2 bases, with 10 bases remaining between them. The CDR3 runs 15 residues. Looked up from germline, CDR1 is MNHEY and CDR2 is SVGAGI. CDR3 bases: TGTGCCAGCAGTTACTCCGGCGGAGTTAACACTGAAGCTTTCTTT. Translated: CASSYSGGVNTEAFF.

The J gene is TRBJ2-3, the V gene TRBV19, with TRBD2 identical over 10 bases. Germline CDR1 and CDR2: LNHDA and SQIVND (reference sequence). The CDR3 contains 16 residues. With 5 bases clipped from V and 0 bases from J, the junction kept 5 bases outside the gene matches. The CDR3 here is CASSGGLAASTDTQYF. CDR3 nucleotides: TGTGCCAGTAGTGGAGGACTAGCGGCTAGCACAGATACGCAGTATTTT. The entire variable domain, with the rest obtained from reference TRBV19 and TRBJ2-3, is as follows: DGGITQSPKYLFRKEGQNVTLSCEQNLNHDAMYWYRQDPGQGLRLIYYSQIVNDFQKGDIAEGYSVSREKKESFPLTVTSAQKNPTAFYLCASSGGLAASTDTQYFGPGTRLTVL.

The rearrangement joins TRBV4-1 to TRBJ1-1, with a possible D match to TRBD1 (5 bases). V dropped 3 bases and J dropped 1 base, with 9 bases sitting between them. The length of the CDR3 is 14 residues. CDR1 is MGHRA and CDR2 is YSYEKL in the germline V gene. CDR3 sequence (DNA): TGCGCCAGCAGCCAGGCCACAGGGAACACTGAAGCTTTCTTT. It yields the protein CASSQATGNTEAFF.

This clone was observed a handful of times. The CDR3 reads CASSRRLEETQYF. CDR3 DNA sequence: TGTGCCAGCAGCCGGCGGTTAGAAGAGACCCAGTACTTC. The chain employs TRBV6-5 and TRBJ2-5, with D uncertain. The CDR3 extends over 13 amino acids. Trimming removed 6 bases from V and 3 bases from J, with 11 bases in between. Germline V lookup: CDR1 MNHEY, CDR2 SVGAGI.

This chain links TRBV27 with TRBJ2-1; 13 nucleotides agree with TRBD2. Germline CDR1 is MNHEY and CDR2 is SMNVEV (reference sequence). Trimming cost V 6 bases and J 8 bases; bases outside gene matches: 10. CDR3 size: 16 residues. The CDR3 loop is CASRQLAGGPNDEQFF. DNA of the CDR3: TGTGCCAGCAGACAACTAGCGGGAGGGCCGAATGATGAGCAGTTCTTC.

The sample holds a few counts of this clone. The V call is TRBV29-1, the J call TRBJ2-7; no clear D gene. Trimming shortened V by 0 bases and J by 3 bases, and 6 bases separated the two germline ends. Germline V gene sequence: CDR1 SQVTM, CDR2 ANQGSEA. The CDR3 consists of 12 residues. In DNA form, the CDR3 reads TGCAGCGTTGAAGATAGTTACTACGAGCAGTACTTC. It codes for CSVEDSYYEQYF.

The V call is TRBV27, the J call TRBJ2-7; TRBD1 is a possible D gene (5 bases). The germline V and J ends were trimmed by 2 bases and 2 bases, with 13 bases remaining between them. The V gene's germline CDR1 is MNHEY and CDR2 SMNVEV (reference sequence). This CDR3 contains 15 residues. CDR3 in amino acids: CASSLARVHTYEQYF. The CDR3 bases are TGTGCCAGCAGTTTAGCCAGGGTCCATACCTACGAGCAGTACTTC.

V and J are TRBV11-2 and TRBJ2-7; D unclear. This CDR3 spans 14 amino acids. The V end was cut by 1 base, the J end by 3 bases, with 10 bases between. Per the germline V gene, CDR1 is SGHAT and CDR2 is FQNNGV. CDR3 loop: CASSLAANNYEQYF. The CDR3 coding sequence is TGTGCCAGCAGCTTAGCCGCGAATAACTACGAGCAGTACTTC.

The genes are TRBV7-8 and TRBJ2-5, with 11 bases matching TRBD2. V shed 3 bases, J shed 5 bases, and the junction held 8 bases outside the gene matches. Germline CDR1 SGHVS, CDR2 FQNEAQ. The CDR3 is made up of 16 amino acids. CDR3 bases: TGTGCCAGCAGCTTCGGGGGACTAGCGGCGGGGGAGACCCAGTACTTC. The encoded protein is CASSFGGLAAGETQYF.

The CDR3 sequence: CASSERQGSGELFF. CDR3 nucleotides: TGCGCCAGCAGCGAACGACAGGGATCCGGGGAGCTGTTTTTT. The rearrangement joins TRBV4-1 to TRBJ2-2; 7 nucleotides match TRBD1. V trimming: 5 bases; J trimming: 6 bases; junction bases outside the gene matches: 6. Germline assignment: CDR1 MGHRA and CDR2 YSYEKL. The CDR3 has 14 amino acids.

This clone was picked up a small number of times. The V call is TRBV6-4, the J call TRBJ1-1, with D uncertain. This CDR3 contains 12 residues. Looked up from germline, CDR1 is MRHNA and CDR2 is SNTAGT. V was pared by 6 bases and J by 8 bases, with 13 bases between. The CDR3 region is CASSSQAGEAFF. CDR3 DNA: TGTGCCAGCAGCTCCCAGGCAGGAGAAGCTTTCTTT.

The chain links TRBV19 to TRBJ2-7; D may be TRBD2 (5 bases). This CDR3 is 14 amino acids long. Trimming stripped 7 bases from V and 2 bases from J, with 15 bases between. Germline V CDR1 and CDR2: LNHDA, SQIVND (reference sequence). CDR3 coding DNA: TGTGCCAGTATCCCCTTCCAAGCGGCCTACGAGCAGTACTTC. It codes for CASIPFQAAYEQYF.

The chain has TRBV5-1 and TRBJ2-4; 10 bases agree with TRBD1. CDR1 and CDR2 (germline): SGHRS, YFSETQ. Losses at the gene ends were 4 bases for V and 8 bases for J; bases not matched to a gene: 6. This CDR3 comprises 14 residues. The CDR3 bases are TGCGCCAGCAGCGACGGGACAGGGGAGTACATTCAGTACTTC. It specifies CASSDGTGEYIQYF.